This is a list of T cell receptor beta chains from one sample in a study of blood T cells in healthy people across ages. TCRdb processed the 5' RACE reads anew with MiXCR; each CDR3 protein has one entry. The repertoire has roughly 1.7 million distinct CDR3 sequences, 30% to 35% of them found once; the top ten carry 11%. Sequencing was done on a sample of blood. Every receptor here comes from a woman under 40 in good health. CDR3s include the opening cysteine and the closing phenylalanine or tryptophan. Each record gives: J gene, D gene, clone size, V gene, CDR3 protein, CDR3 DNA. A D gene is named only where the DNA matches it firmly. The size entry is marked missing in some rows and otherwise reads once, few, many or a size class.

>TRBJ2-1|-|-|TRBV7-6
CASSLALVSSYNEQFF
TGTGCCAGCAGCTTAGCTCTCGTAAGCTCCTACAATGAGCAGTTCTTC
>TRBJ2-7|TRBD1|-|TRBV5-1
CASSLAWDRPYEQYF
TGCGCCAGCAGCTTGGCCTGGGACAGGCCTTACGAGCAGTACTTC
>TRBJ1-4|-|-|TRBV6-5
CASSYSFRETNEKLFF
TGTGCCAGCAGTTACTCGTTCAGGGAAACTAATGAAAAACTGTTTTTT
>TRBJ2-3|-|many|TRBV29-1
CSVDPTPDTQYF
TGCAGCGTTGACCCAACCCCAGATACGCAGTATTTT
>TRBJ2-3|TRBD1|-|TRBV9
CASSTQGAGTDAQYF
TGTGCCAGCAGCACCCAGGGGGCCGGCACAGATGCGCAGTATTTT
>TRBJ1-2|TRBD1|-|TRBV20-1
CSGTGENYGYTF
TGCAGTGGGACAGGAGAAAACTATGGCTACACCTTC
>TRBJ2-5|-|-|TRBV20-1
CSASCRSGRNPETQYF
TGCAGTGCTAGTTGCAGGAGCGGACGCAACCCAGAGACCCAGTACTTC
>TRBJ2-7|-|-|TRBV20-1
CSAREGAGGVQYF
TGCAGTGCTAGGGAGGGGGCCGGGGGGGTGCAGTACTTC
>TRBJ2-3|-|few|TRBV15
CATSRDYGSGDTQYF
TGTGCCACCAGCAGAGATTACGGGTCCGGGGATACGCAGTATTTT
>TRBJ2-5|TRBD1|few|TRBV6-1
CASRSTGGETQYF
TGTGCCAGCAGATCGACAGGGGGAGAGACCCAGTACTTC
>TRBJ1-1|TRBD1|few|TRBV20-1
CSANPDRANTEAFF
TGCAGTGCTAACCCGGACAGGGCTAACACTGAAGCTTTCTTT
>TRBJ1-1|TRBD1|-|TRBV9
CASSFSPGGQSEAFF
TGTGCCAGCAGCTTTAGCCCAGGGGGCCAGTCTGAAGCTTTCTTT
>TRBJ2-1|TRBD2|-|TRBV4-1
CASSHPTSGGWSSYNEQFF
TGCGCCAGCAGCCACCCGACTAGCGGGGGTTGGAGCTCCTACAATGAGCAGTTCTTC
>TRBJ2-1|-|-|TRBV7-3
CASSFTSYNEQFF
TGTGCCAGCAGCTTTACTTCCTACAATGAGCAGTTCTTC
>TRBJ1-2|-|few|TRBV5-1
CASSARGLYGYTF
TGCGCCAGCAGCGCTAGGGGCCTCTATGGCTACACCTTC
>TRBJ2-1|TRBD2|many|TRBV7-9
CASSRTSGGYNEQFF
TGTGCCAGCAGCCGGACTAGCGGGGGATACAATGAGCAGTTCTTC
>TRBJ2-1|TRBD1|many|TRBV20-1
CSAFGTDSNEQFF
TGCAGTGCTTTCGGGACAGACAGCAATGAGCAGTTCTTC
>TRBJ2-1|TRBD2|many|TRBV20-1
CSALNQIAGSYNEQFF
TGCAGTGCTCTCAACCAAATAGCGGGGTCCTACAATGAGCAGTTCTTC
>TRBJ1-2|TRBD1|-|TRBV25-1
CASSDPGRGRNGYTF
TGTGCCAGCAGTGACCCGGGTAGGGGGCGCAATGGCTACACCTTC
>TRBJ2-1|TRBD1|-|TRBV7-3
CASSPGTGHGEQFF
TGTGCCAGCAGCCCTGGGACAGGGCACGGTGAGCAGTTCTTC
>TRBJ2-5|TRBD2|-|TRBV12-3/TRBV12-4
CASSSGGGEEKTQYF
TGTGCCAGCAGTTCCGGCGGGGGGGAAGAGAAGACCCAGTACTTC
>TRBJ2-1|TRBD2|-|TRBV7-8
CASSSDLGLRTSGGAYNEQFF
TGTGCCAGCAGCTCTGATTTGGGCCTCCGGACTAGCGGGGGGGCCTACAATGAGCAGTTCTTC
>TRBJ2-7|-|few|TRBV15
CATSTVGAMGNEQYF
TGTGCCACCAGCACTGTCGGGGCGATGGGTAACGAGCAGTACTTC
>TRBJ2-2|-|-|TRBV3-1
CASSQHGPSDGELFF
TGTGCCAGCAGCCAACACGGACCGAGCGACGGGGAGCTGTTTTTT
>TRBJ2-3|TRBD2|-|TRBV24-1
CATSPSGRSTDTQYF
TGTGCCACCAGCCCTAGCGGGAGGAGCACAGATACGCAGTATTTT
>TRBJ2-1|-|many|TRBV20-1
CSATKNNEQFF
TGCAGTGCGACAAAGAACAATGAGCAGTTCTTC
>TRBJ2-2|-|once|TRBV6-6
CAGGRDNTGELFF
TGTGCCGGGGGCAGAGACAACACCGGGGAGCTGTTTTTT
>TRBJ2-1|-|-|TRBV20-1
CSALVRGHEPSSYNEQFF
TGCAGTGCCCTCGTCAGGGGCCATGAACCTAGCTCCTACAATGAGCAGTTCTTC
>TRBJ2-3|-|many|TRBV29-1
CSVDVSRDTQYF
TGCAGCGTTGACGTCTCTCGAGATACGCAGTATTTT
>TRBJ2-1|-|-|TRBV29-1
CSVESGDSYEQFF
TGCAGCGTTGAATCAGGGGACTCCTACGAGCAGTTCTTC
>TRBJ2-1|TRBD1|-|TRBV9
CASSVEGAGYNEQFF
TGTGCCAGCAGCGTAGAGGGGGCCGGCTACAATGAGCAGTTCTTC
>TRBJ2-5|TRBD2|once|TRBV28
CASSPRKAGGVETQYF
TGTGCCAGCAGTCCGCGAAAGGCGGGAGGAGTGGAGACCCAGTACTTC
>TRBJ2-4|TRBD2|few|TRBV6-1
CASSLGLADIQYF
TGTGCCAGCAGCCTGGGACTAGCGGACATTCAGTACTTC
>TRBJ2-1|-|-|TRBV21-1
CASSSYAGLSSYNEQFF
TGTGCCAGCAGCAGCTACGCGGGCTTGAGCTCCTACAATGAGCAGTTCTTC
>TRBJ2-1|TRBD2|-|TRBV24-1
CATSDPLAGDFNEQFF
TGTGCCACCAGTGACCCACTAGCGGGAGATTTTAATGAGCAGTTCTTC
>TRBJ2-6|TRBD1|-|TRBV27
CASSKVFSRTGVATEANVLTF
TGTGCCAGCAGCAAAGTTTTCTCAAGGACAGGGGTCGCGACTGAGGCCAACGTCCTGACTTTC
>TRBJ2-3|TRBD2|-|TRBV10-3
CAISGALAGDTQYF
TGTGCCATCAGTGGGGCACTAGCGGGAGATACGCAGTATTTT
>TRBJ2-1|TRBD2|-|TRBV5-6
CASSKGLAGVYNEQFF
TGTGCCAGCAGCAAAGGACTAGCGGGAGTTTACAATGAGCAGTTCTTC
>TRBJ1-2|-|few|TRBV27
CAAAKRNYGYTF
TGTGCCGCGGCCAAACGAAACTATGGCTACACCTTC
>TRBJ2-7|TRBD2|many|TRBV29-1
CSVENAGTSGGSSYEQYF
TGCAGCGTTGAAAATGCCGGGACTAGCGGGGGCAGCTCCTACGAGCAGTACTTC
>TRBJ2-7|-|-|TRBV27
CASSARGLTPWEQYF
TGTGCCAGCAGCGCCAGGGGTTTGACCCCGTGGGAGCAGTACTTC
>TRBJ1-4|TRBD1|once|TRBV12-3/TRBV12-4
CAGSADRGTGKLFF
TGTGCCGGCAGTGCCGACAGGGGTACAGGAAAACTGTTTTTT
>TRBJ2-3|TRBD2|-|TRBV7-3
CASSLGASGWGDTQYF
TGTGCCAGCAGCTTAGGGGCTAGCGGCTGGGGAGATACGCAGTATTTT
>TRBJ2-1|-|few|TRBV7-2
CASSPGVGEQFF
TGTGCCAGCAGCCCCGGGGTTGGCGAGCAGTTCTTC
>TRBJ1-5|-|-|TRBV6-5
CASSLLQVGQPQHF
TGTGCCAGCAGTTTACTCCAGGTCGGGCAGCCCCAGCATTTT
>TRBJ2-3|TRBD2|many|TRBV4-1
CASSRDSGGAQPDTQYF
TGCGCCAGCAGCCGGGATAGCGGGGGGGCACAGCCAGATACGCAGTATTTT
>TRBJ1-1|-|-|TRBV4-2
CASSLSPTGDMNTEAFF
TGTGCCAGCAGCCTCTCCCCGACGGGTGACATGAACACTGAAGCTTTCTTT
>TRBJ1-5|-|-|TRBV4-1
CASSQEGGGPQHF
TGCGCCAGCAGCCAAGAGGGCGGGGGGCCCCAGCATTTT
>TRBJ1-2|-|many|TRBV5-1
CASSLEQGWDGYTF
TGCGCCAGCAGCTTGGAACAGGGATGGGATGGCTACACCTTC
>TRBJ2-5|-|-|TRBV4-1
CASSQESDVRAQYF
TGCGCCAGCAGCCAAGAAAGCGACGTCCGGGCCCAGTACTTC
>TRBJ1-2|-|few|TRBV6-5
CASTPTHRYFYGYTF
TGTGCCAGCACTCCCACCCACAGATATTTCTATGGCTACACCTTC
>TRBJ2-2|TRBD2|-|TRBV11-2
CASIPTSAGGELFF
TGTGCCAGCATCCCGACTAGCGCGGGCGGGGAGCTGTTTTTT
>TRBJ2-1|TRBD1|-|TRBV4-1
CASSQGLTGSVYNEQFF
TGCGCCAGCAGCCAAGGCCTGACAGGGTCGGTCTACAATGAGCAGTTCTTC
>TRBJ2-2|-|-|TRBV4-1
CASSHRDVNTGELFF
TGCGCCAGCAGCCACCGGGACGTTAACACCGGGGAGCTGTTTTTT
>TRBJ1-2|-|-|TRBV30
CAGSIGGSEGYTF
TGTGCCGGCTCGATAGGGGGATCCGAAGGCTACACCTTC